Listed here are 3 T cell receptor beta chains from one sample, sequenced in a study of blood T cell repertoires in COVID-19. Clones were read by immunoSEQ multiplex PCR, and TCRdb kept only the in-frame ones, dropping some. The table lists roughly 61,000 clones, 73% of them singletons, with about 14% in the top ten. Sequenced sample: peripheral blood. The receptors were sampled from a woman aged 70-85 years with acute or convalescent COVID-19.

This clone was counted between two and nine times. The chain carries TRBV2 and TRBJ2-2, with D perhaps TRBD1 (7 bases). From germline, CDR1 is SNHLY and CDR2 FYNNEI. The CDR3 sequence is 14 residues long. Trimming cost V 6 bases and J 6 bases, with 14 bases left between them. CDR3 coding DNA: TGTGCCAGCAGGGACAGGAGGGAGGCCGGGGAGCTGTTTTTT. Translation: CASRDRREAGELFF.

This chain uses TRBV18 with TRBJ1-3; TRBD1 agrees at 8 bases. This CDR3 comprises 16 residues. The trim removed 6 bases at V and 2 bases at J, leaving 9 bases unmatched. Germline CDR1 KGHSH, CDR2 LQKENI. Here the CDR3 DNA reads TGTGCCAGCTCTTACCAAAACAGGGGGACTGGAAACACCATATATTTT. Translation gives CASSYQNRGTGNTIYF.

This clone was observed a few times. The chain joins TRBV5-1 to TRBJ2-3; TRBD1 is a possible D gene (5 bases). The V gene lost 7 bases and the J gene lost 2 bases, with 20 bases spanning the gap. Per the germline V gene, CDR1 is SGHRS and CDR2 is YFSETQ. The CDR3 is 16 amino acids. This CDR3 is CASSTSGIITTDTQYF. The DNA of the CDR3 is TGCGCCAGCTCGACCTCAGGGATTATAACCACAGATACGCAGTATTTT. Variable domain in full (rest from reference TRBV5-1 and TRBJ2-3): KAGVTQTPRYLIKTRGQQVTLSCSPISGHRSVSWYQQTPGQGLQFLFEYFSETQRNKGNFPGRFSGRQFSNSRSEMNVSTLELGDSALYLCASSTSGIITTDTQYFGPGTRLTVL.